Presented here are 12 T cell receptor beta chains from one specimen sequenced in a study of T-cell memory formation after mild COVID-19. TCRdb called the 5' RACE reads again in MiXCR, with one record for every CDR3 protein. The sample shows about 240,000 distinct CDR3 sequences, 8% to 10% of them seen only once. Input material: PBMCs or a T cell subset sorted from them (not recorded which). These receptors all stem from a man aged 18 to 29 who had mild COVID-19 (a few samples of this study predate the infection). Cell type and time point are not known.

The rearrangement uses TRBV7-9 and TRBJ2-1; D gene unclear. This CDR3 spans 15 amino acids. CDR1 is SEHNR and CDR2 is FQNEAQ in the germline V gene (reference sequence). V was pared by 1 base and J by 5 bases, with 12 bases between. This CDR3 is CASSLEGAGNNEQFF. Here the CDR3 DNA reads TGTGCCAGCAGCTTAGAAGGTGCTGGGAACAATGAGCAGTTCTTC.

This chain links TRBV4-3 with TRBJ2-7; possible D gene TRBD2, 5 bases. Trimming removed 1 base from V and 3 bases from J, with 7 bases in between. Germline V gene lookup returns CDR1 LGHNA and CDR2 YSLEER. This CDR3 region has 13 residues. The CDR3 coding sequence is TGCGCCAGCAGCCAAGGAGGGAACTACGAGCAGTACTTC. Encoded protein: CASSQGGNYEQYF.

The CDR3 DNA reads as TGCAGCGTTGTTTGGTCGGCAGGAGTTGAGCAGTTCTTC. This sequence encodes CSVVWSAGVEQFF. The V gene is TRBV29-1, the J gene TRBJ2-1; D unresolved. This CDR3 contains 13 residues. The germline V gene has CDR1 SQVTM and CDR2 ANQGSEA. V was shortened by 4 bases and J by 9 bases, with 16 bases between the two germline ends.

This clonotype was picked up a small number of times. J is TRBJ2-5 and V is TRBV12-3 or TRBV12-4, with a weak D call TRBD1 (5 bases). The CDR3 is 15 amino acids. Trimming took 6 bases from V and 4 from J, leaving 18 bases between them. The CDR3 DNA is TGTGCCAGCAGGCATAACGCCGGGCAGGGAGAGACCCAGTACTTC. It translates to CASRHNAGQGETQYF.

This clonotype showed up just a few times. The gene calls are TRBV11-2 and TRBJ1-5; TRBD1 agrees at 7 bases. CDR1 and CDR2 from the germline V gene are SGHAT and FQNNGV. V dropped 5 bases and J dropped 4; count of bases not matched to a gene: 11. CDR3 size: 16 residues. CDR3 region: CASSAADRARNQPQHF. In DNA, the CDR3 is TGTGCCAGCAGCGCCGCCGACAGGGCAAGGAATCAGCCCCAGCATTTT.

J is TRBJ1-6 and V is TRBV5-1; D is perhaps TRBD1 (5 bases). The V gene lost 4 bases and the J gene lost 10 bases, with 18 bases spanning the gap. This CDR3 region has 15 residues. Germline CDR1 is SGHRS and CDR2 is YFSETQ. The CDR3: CASSKDLRDWSPLHF. The CDR3 nucleotides read TGCGCCAGCAGCAAGGATTTGAGGGACTGGTCACCCCTCCACTTT.

The CDR3 spells CASMGTYTEAFF. CDR3 nucleotides: TGTGCCAGCATGGGGACGTACACTGAAGCTTTCTTT. This rearrangement joins TRBV6-1 to TRBJ1-1, with TRBD1 as a possible D gene (5 bases). There are 12 residues in the CDR3. The V and J ends lost 7 bases and 3 bases respectively, with 9 bases between them. In germline, CDR1 is MNHNS, CDR2 SASEGT.

The chain combines TRBV24-1 with TRBJ1-5; possibly TRBD1 for D (6 bases). Trimming removed 7 bases at V and 4 bases at J, with 10 bases between. CDR3 size: 13 residues. Germline lookup yields CDR1 KGHDR and CDR2 SFDVKD. The CDR3, as DNA: TGTGCCACCAGCCAGGGGTCGAATCAGCCCCAGCATTTT. The encoded protein is CATSQGSNQPQHF.

This clonotype was counted a few times. The chain has TRBV6-1 and TRBJ2-7, with 11 bases lining up with TRBD1. Trimming took 3 bases from V and 7 from J; bases not matched to a gene: 2. The CDR3 has 13 amino acids. Germline loops: CDR1 MNHNS, CDR2 SASEGT. CDR3 nucleotide sequence: TGTGCCAGCAGTGAGGACAGGGGGCGGGAGCAGTACTTC. Amino acid sequence: CASSEDRGREQYF.

Concerning this clonotype itself: This CDR3 fails to terminate in the conserved phenylalanine or tryptophan, so it likely reflects a read error. The chain has TRBV20-1 and TRBJ2-1; a possible D gene is TRBD1 (5 bases). The CDR3 runs to 17 residues. Looked up from germline, CDR1 is DFQATT and CDR2 is SNEGSKA (reference sequence). Trimming removed 4 bases at V and 8 bases at J, with 27 bases between. CDR3 amino acids: CSATYIDRQYHFDEQFL. CDR3 sequence (DNA): TGCAGTGCTACCTATATCGACCGACAGTACCACTTCGATGAGCAGTTCCTC.

The chain uses TRBV20-1 and TRBJ2-2; D ambiguous. Germline lookup yields CDR1 DFQATT and CDR2 SNEGSKA (reference sequence). The CDR3 sequence is 13 residues long. Between the trimmed V and J ends, which lost 2 bases and 3 bases, there was a span of 7 bases. The CDR3 region is CSARPQDTGELFF. CDR3 DNA: TGCAGTGCTAGACCCCAGGACACCGGGGAGCTGTTTTTT.

The gene calls are TRBV19 and TRBJ1-5; 12 nucleotides align to TRBD1. This CDR3 region has 15 residues. The V segment lost 4 bases and the J segment 7 bases; nucleotides outside the gene matches: 5. Per the germline V gene, CDR1 is LNHDA and CDR2 is SQIVND (reference sequence). CDR3 region: CASSKRDRGQQPQHF. The CDR3 DNA follows: TGTGCCAGTAGTAAGAGGGACAGGGGGCAGCAGCCCCAGCATTTT.